The 2 T cell receptor beta chains reported below all come from one sample, sequenced in a study of blood T cell repertoires in COVID-19 (dated by TCRdb to 2018 to 2020). The library was generated by the immunoSEQ multiplex PCR assay. The immuneACCESS repertoire file appears here via TCRdb, limited to in-frame rearrangements. These files lack a portion of the clones; in checked studies, under half of the deficit traces to unresolved V genes, and the cause of the others is not known. Counted in this sample were 55,000 to 80,000 clones; 65% to 85% of them appeared once. The ten largest make up around 6.5% of the sample. The sample was peripheral blood. These receptors all come from a human donor in a cohort sampled during active COVID-19.

The V call is TRBV5-5, the J call TRBJ2-5; 7 nucleotides match TRBD1. CDR3 length: 13 residues. Germline V gene lookup returns CDR1 SGHKS and CDR2 YYEKEE (reference sequence). The ends lost 3 bases at V and 4 bases at J; junction bases unmatched: 3. The CDR3 region is CASSSGTVETQYF. The DNA for the CDR3 is TGTGCCAGCAGCTCCGGGACAGTAGAGACCCAGTACTTC.

This rearrangement joins TRBV4-2 to TRBJ2-1; 10 nucleotides align to TRBD2. The CDR3 is 16 residues long. Germline trimming cut 4 bases from V and 0 bases from J; bases unmatched to any gene: 3. CDR1 and CDR2 (germline): LGHNA, YNFKEQ. The CDR3 coding sequence is TGTGCCAGCAGCCCCATAGCGGGGGGCTCCTACAATGAGCAGTTCTTC. This gives the protein CASSPIAGGSYNEQFF.